A selection of T cell receptor beta chains follows, all from one sample in a study of T cell responses to AZD1222 COVID-19 vaccine. The table came from immunoSEQ multiplex PCR; TCRdb's copy has only in-frame clones and leaves some out. Of 86,000 or so clones listed, 90% were seen once; the top ten hold about 3%. Sequencing was performed on peripheral blood, taken on day 0 of AZD1222 vaccination. Receptors were obtained from an adult in good health. CDR3s include the opening cysteine and the closing phenylalanine or tryptophan. D genes are given only for firm matches. Clone size, where shown, is once, few, many, or a class for clones that have expanded.

V	D	size	J	DNA	CDR3
TRBV18	TRBD1	NA	TRBJ2-2	TGTGCCAGCTCACCAGGGACAGGAAACACCGGGGAGCTGTTTTTT	CASSPGTGNTGELFF
TRBV27	TRBD1	NA	TRBJ1-5	TGTGCCAGCGCACTGACAGGGAATAATCAGCCCCAGCATTTT	CASALTGNNQPQHF
TRBV6-4	TRBD2	NA	TRBJ2-1	TGTGCCGTAAGGAGAGTAGCGGGGGGCGGTGAGCAGTTCTTC	CAVRRVAGGGEQFF
TRBV2	TRBD2	few	TRBJ2-3	TGTGCCAGCAGTCCGGGACTATCAACAGATACGCAGTATTTT	CASSPGLSTDTQYF
TRBV14	TRBD1	once	TRBJ2-3	TGTGCCAGCAGCGTCGGAACAGGGGGCATAGATACGCAGTATTTT	CASSVGTGGIDTQYF
TRBV3-1/TRBV3-2	TRBD1	NA	TRBJ1-4	TGTGCCAGCAGCCACCCGGGACAGGGAAAACTGTTTTTT	CASSHPGQGKLFF
TRBV7-2	TRBD1	NA	TRBJ1-1	TGTGCCAGCAGCGCTGGGACAGAGAACACTGAAGCTTTCTTT	CASSAGTENTEAFF
TRBV5-1	TRBD1	NA	TRBJ1-1	TGCGCCAGCTTGGGACAGGGGGACACTGAAGCTTTCTTT	CASLGQGDTEAFF
TRBV10-2	TRBD2	once	TRBJ2-5	TGCGCCAGCAGCAAACTAGCGGGAGACGAGACCCAGTACTTC	CASSKLAGDETQYF
TRBV7-9	NA	NA	TRBJ1-2	TGTGCCAGCAGCTACCTTCCTACCGGAGCCAGATCTCTTAACTATGGCTACACCTTC	CASSYLPTGARSLNYGYTF
TRBV15	NA	once	TRBJ1-6	TGTGCCACCAGCAGAGTTGGTCAGTTGGGACCTAGTTCACCCCTCCACTTT	CATSRVGQLGPSSPLHF
TRBV7-9	TRBD1	NA	TRBJ2-1	TGTGCCAGCAGCTTAGGGACAGGGGGCTTTATGGACAATGAGCAGTTCTTC	CASSLGTGGFMDNEQFF
TRBV5-4	NA	NA	TRBJ2-7	TGTGCCAGCAGCCAACGCCAGAAACACGAGCAGTACTTC	CASSQRQKHEQYF
TRBV19	NA	NA	TRBJ2-7	TGTGCCAGTAGTGATGGGGACGATATTACCCACGAGCAGTACTTC	CASSDGDDITHEQYF
TRBV19	NA	NA	TRBJ2-6	TGTGCCAGTACTCCCGGGTGGGTATCTGGGGCCAACGTCCTGACTTTC	CASTPGWVSGANVLTF
TRBV4-1	NA	NA	TRBJ1-4	TGCGCCAGCCGAGGGGGTAATGAAAAACTGTTTTTT	CASRGGNEKLFF
TRBV10-2	TRBD2	NA	TRBJ2-7	TGCGCCAGCAGGGAGACTAGCGGGGGGTCCTACGAGCAGTACTTC	CASRETSGGSYEQYF
TRBV18	NA	NA	TRBJ1-2	TGTGCCAGCTCACCACCTTCGGTGCCGGTGAGTGGCTACACCTTC	CASSPPSVPVSGYTF
TRBV11-2	NA	once	TRBJ1-5	TGTGCCAGCAGCCTAGGCGGTGACCGCAATCAGCCCCAGCATTTT	CASSLGGDRNQPQHF
TRBV18	NA	NA	TRBJ1-2	TGTGCCAGCTCGCAACGCCGGGACACAAATGTCCGGAATTATGGCTACACCTTC	CASSQRRDTNVRNYGYTF
TRBV5-5	NA	NA	TRBJ2-1	TGTGCCAGCAGCAGAGTCCCTCCTTACAATGAGCAGTTCTTC	CASSRVPPYNEQFF
TRBV3-1/TRBV3-2	NA	once	TRBJ1-2	TGTGCCAGCCACTCTCCGTCGCGTGGCTACACCTTC	CASHSPSRGYTF
TRBV12-3/TRBV12-4	NA	NA	TRBJ1-5	TGTGCCAGCAGTGGGAGGGGCGGGCAGCCCCAGCATTTT	CASSGRGGQPQHF
TRBV10-3	NA	NA	TRBJ1-4	TGTGCCATCATTGGGCCGCCGTACAAACTGTTTTTT	CAIIGPPYKLFF
TRBV29-1	TRBD1	once	TRBJ1-2	TGCAGCGTTGAACAGGGGGCTTACGGCTACACCTTC	CSVEQGAYGYTF
TRBV7-2	NA	NA	TRBJ1-2	TGTGCCAGCAGCTCCTGGGGTTATGGGGTTTGGCTTGACGGCTACACCTTC	CASSSWGYGVWLDGYTF
TRBV3-1/TRBV3-2	NA	NA	TRBJ1-1	TGTGCCAGCAGGGGGAAGGATGGTGAAGCTTTCTTT	CASRGKDGEAFF
TRBV28	NA	NA	TRBJ2-2	NA	CASSFLAGGPGELFF
TRBV7-8	TRBD1	NA	TRBJ2-7	TGTGCCACGACCCTACAGGGGGCGATGACCGAGCAGTACTTC	CATTLQGAMTEQYF
TRBV9	NA	NA	TRBJ1-3	TGTGCCAGCTCAAGGGGGTCTGGAAACACCATATATTTT	CASSRGSGNTIYF
TRBV5-1	NA	NA	TRBJ1-5	TGCGCCAGCAGCGACCACAAGGCCCCTTATAGCAATCAGCCCCAGCATTTT	CASSDHKAPYSNQPQHF
TRBV18	NA	NA	TRBJ2-1	TGTGCCAGCTCACCACCGGGACAACCCGAGCAGTTCTTC	CASSPPGQPEQFF
TRBV3-1/TRBV3-2	TRBD2	NA	TRBJ2-2	TGTGCCAGCAGCCAAGACGGACTAGCGGGAGTGGGCACCGGGGAGCTGTTTTTT	CASSQDGLAGVGTGELFF
TRBV14	TRBD1	NA	TRBJ2-1	TGTGCCAGCAGCCCGGGACAGTACAATGAGCAGTTCTTC	CASSPGQYNEQFF
TRBV4-1	TRBD1	NA	TRBJ1-2	TGCGCCAGCAGCCAGACAGGGATCGGCTATGGCTACACCTTC	CASSQTGIGYGYTF
TRBV19	NA	NA	TRBJ2-3	TGTGCCAGTAGTACTCTTAGCCAACTTAGCACAGATACGCAGTATTTT	CASSTLSQLSTDTQYF
TRBV5-1	NA	NA	TRBJ2-2	TGCGCCAGCAGCTTAAGGCAGGGAACGGCCGGGGAGCTGTTTTTT	CASSLRQGTAGELFF
TRBV28	NA	NA	TRBJ1-2	TGTGCCATTGCGGGGAATAACTATGGCTACACCTTC	CAIAGNNYGYTF
TRBV12-3/TRBV12-4	NA	once	TRBJ1-2	TGTGCCAGCAGTTCGGGGGACAACTATGGCTACACCTTC	CASSSGDNYGYTF
TRBV3-1/TRBV3-2	NA	NA	TRBJ2-6	TGTGCCAGCAGCCAAGGAAGGGGTGGTGGGGCCAACGTCCTGACTTTC	CASSQGRGGGANVLTF
TRBV5-4	NA	NA	TRBJ1-4	TGTGCCAGCAGCTTCGACGGACCCGCAACTAATGAAAAACTGTTTTTT	CASSFDGPATNEKLFF
TRBV19	NA	NA	TRBJ2-3	TGTGCCAGTAGTCCCCGAGAGAGGGGGGCAGATACGCAGTATTTT	CASSPRERGADTQYF
TRBV12-5	NA	NA	TRBJ2-5	TGTGCTAGTGGGCAGGGTGGATATGAGACCCAGTACTTC	CASGQGGYETQYF
TRBV10-2	TRBD2	NA	TRBJ2-1	TGCGCCAGCAGTGAGAGGATTCTAGCGGGGGCGAGCTCCTACAATGAGCAGTTCTTC	CASSERILAGASSYNEQFF
TRBV19	TRBD2	few	TRBJ2-7	TGTGCCAGTAACGGCGGGAGGTCCAACGAGCAGTACTTC	CASNGGRSNEQYF
TRBV19	NA	NA	TRBJ1-6	TGTGCCAGTCAGTATAGGACAACTTCACCCCTCCACTTT	CASQYRTTSPLHF
TRBV27	TRBD1	NA	TRBJ1-3	TGTGCCAGCAGGCCTAGGGACAGTCAAAACACCATATATTTT	CASRPRDSQNTIYF
TRBV3-1/TRBV3-2	NA	NA	TRBJ2-7	TGTGCCAGCAGCCAAGCCTGGATATCCTACGAGCAGTACTTC	CASSQAWISYEQYF
TRBV6-6	NA	NA	TRBJ1-1	TGTGCCAGCAGTTTCGCCCACACTGAAGCTTTCTTT	CASSFAHTEAFF
TRBV14	NA	NA	TRBJ1-1	TGTGCCAGCAGCCCCGGCTCTTACTTTGGCACTGAAGCTTTCTTT	CASSPGSYFGTEAFF
TRBV9	NA	NA	TRBJ1-1	TGTGCCAGCAGCGTAGCAGGGAAGGACACTGAAGCTTTCTTT	CASSVAGKDTEAFF
TRBV28	NA	NA	TRBJ2-7	TGTGCCAGCAGTTTTTCGGGTGGGAGCAGAAGCGAGCAGTACTTC	CASSFSGGSRSEQYF
TRBV28	TRBD2	NA	TRBJ2-7	TGTGCCTCTGCGGGAGTAGAGATATACGAGCAGTACTTC	CASAGVEIYEQYF
TRBV3-1/TRBV3-2	NA	NA	TRBJ2-5	TGTGCCAGCAGCCAAAATGTACGAGTAAGGGAGACCCAGTACTTC	CASSQNVRVRETQYF
TRBV11-2	NA	NA	TRBJ2-7	TGTGCCAGCAGCCCCGAGGGGGGGGCCTACGAGCAGTACTTC	CASSPEGGAYEQYF
TRBV5-1	NA	NA	TRBJ1-6	TGCGCCAGCAGCGGCGGGGGAGAGGGAAATTCACCCCTCCACTTT	CASSGGGEGNSPLHF